This T cell receptor beta chain came from a study of blood T cell repertoires in COVID-19. Study at large: Collection of acute and convalescent COVID-19 samples took place in the United States, Italy and Spain.

Per the authors' pipeline: It was from reference gene primer amplification that nucleated cell counts were estimated. Produced via immunoSEQ multiplex PCR; TCRdb's table is partial and in-frame only. That table supplies the V and J calls and clone size; D and trimming were determined from the DNA. The table includes roughly 78,000 clones, around 86% detected once. The CDR3 sequence is 11 residues long. The germline V gene has CDR1 LNHDA and CDR2 SQIVND (reference sequence). V shed 8 bases and J shed 3 bases, with 8 bases lying between them. Sequenced sample: peripheral blood. The chain couples TRBV19 to TRBJ2-7; D remains unclear. The receptor was derived from a woman aged 60 to 75 with acute or convalescent COVID-19. This CDR3 is CASGGLYEQYF. CDR3 coding DNA: TGTGCCAGTGGTGGGCTCTACGAGCAGTACTTC.